The present entry profiles one T cell receptor (beta chain) with its context. This sample was included in a study of blood T cell repertoires in COVID-19. Per germline, CDR1 KGHSH and CDR2 LQKENI. V gave up 8 bases and J gave up 4 bases, with 18 bases separating them. The CDR3 consists of 15 residues. Profiling relied on immunoSEQ multiplex PCR, and the TCRdb table lists in-frame clones only, not all of them. The repertoire holds about 220,000 clones, with around 89% as singletons. The chain joins TRBV18 to TRBJ2-1, with D tentatively TRBD2 (7 bases). The sequencing sample was made of PBMCs or T cells enriched from blood (not recorded which). This clonotype was obtained from a young man who had been exposed to COVID-19. DNA of the CDR3: TGTGCCAGCCCCCCCTGGGGGGGCTTGTACAATGAGCAGTTCTTC. Its protein product is CASPPWGGLYNEQFF.